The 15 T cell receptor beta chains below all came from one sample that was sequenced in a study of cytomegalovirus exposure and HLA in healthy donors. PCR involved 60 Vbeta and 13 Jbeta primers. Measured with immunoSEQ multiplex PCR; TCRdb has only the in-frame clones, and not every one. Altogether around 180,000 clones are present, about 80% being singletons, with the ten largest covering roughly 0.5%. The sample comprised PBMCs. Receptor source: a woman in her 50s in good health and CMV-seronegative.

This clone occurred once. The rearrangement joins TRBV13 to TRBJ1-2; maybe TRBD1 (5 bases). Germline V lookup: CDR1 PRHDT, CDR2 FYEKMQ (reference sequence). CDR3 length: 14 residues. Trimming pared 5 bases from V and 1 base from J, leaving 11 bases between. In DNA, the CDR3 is TGTGCCAGCAGCCCCGGACACGATAACTATGGCTACACCTTC. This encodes CASSPGHDNYGYTF.

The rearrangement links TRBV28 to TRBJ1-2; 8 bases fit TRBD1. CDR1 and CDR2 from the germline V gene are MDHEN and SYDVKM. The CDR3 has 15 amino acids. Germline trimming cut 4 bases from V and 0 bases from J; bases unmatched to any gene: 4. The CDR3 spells CASSSYRGSNYGYTF. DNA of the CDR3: TGTGCCAGCAGTTCATACAGGGGGTCTAACTATGGCTACACCTTC.

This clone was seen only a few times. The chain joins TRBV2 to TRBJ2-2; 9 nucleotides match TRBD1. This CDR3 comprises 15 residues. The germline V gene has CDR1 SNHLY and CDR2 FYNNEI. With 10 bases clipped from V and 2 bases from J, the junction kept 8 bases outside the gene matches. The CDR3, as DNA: TGTGCCACAAACACAGGGGGCGCTAACACCGGGGAGCTGTTTTTT. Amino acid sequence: CATNTGGANTGELFF.

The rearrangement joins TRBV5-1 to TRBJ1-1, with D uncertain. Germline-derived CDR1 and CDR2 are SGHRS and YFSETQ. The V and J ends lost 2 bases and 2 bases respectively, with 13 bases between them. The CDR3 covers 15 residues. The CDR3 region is CASSFEGNINTEAFF. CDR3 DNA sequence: TGCGCCAGCAGCTTTGAGGGAAACATAAACACTGAAGCTTTCTTT.

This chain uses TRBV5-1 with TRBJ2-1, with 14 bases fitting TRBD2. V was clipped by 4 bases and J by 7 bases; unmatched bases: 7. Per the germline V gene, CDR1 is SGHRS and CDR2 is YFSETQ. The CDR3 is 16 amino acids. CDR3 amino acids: CASSPGTSGSGNEQFF. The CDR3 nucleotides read TGCGCCAGCAGCCCGGGGACTAGCGGGAGTGGGAATGAGCAGTTCTTC.

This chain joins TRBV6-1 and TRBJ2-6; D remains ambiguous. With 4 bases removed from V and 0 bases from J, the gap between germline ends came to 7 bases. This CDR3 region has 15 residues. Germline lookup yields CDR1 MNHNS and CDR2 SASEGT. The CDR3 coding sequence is TGTGCCAGCAGTGGATTTAGCTCTGGGGCCAACGTCCTGACTTTC. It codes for CASSGFSSGANVLTF.

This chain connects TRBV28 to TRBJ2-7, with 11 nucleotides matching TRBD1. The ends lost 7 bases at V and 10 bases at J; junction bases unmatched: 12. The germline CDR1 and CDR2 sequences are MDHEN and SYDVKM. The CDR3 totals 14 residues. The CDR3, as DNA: TGTGCCAGCAACCCGGGACAGGGGGTCGGAAGACAGTACTTC. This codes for CASNPGQGVGRQYF.

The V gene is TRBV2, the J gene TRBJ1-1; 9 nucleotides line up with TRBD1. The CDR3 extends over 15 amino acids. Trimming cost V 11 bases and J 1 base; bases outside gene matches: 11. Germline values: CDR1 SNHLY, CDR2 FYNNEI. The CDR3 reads CASAGTGRRNTEAFF. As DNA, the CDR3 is TGTGCCTCCGCGGGGACAGGGAGGAGGAACACTGAAGCTTTCTTT. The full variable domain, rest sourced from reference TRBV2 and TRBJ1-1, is EPEVTQTPSHQVTQMGQEVILRCVPISNHLYFYWYRQILGQKVEFLVSFYNNEISEKSEIFDDQFSVERPDGSNFTLKIRSTKLEDSAMYFCASAGTGRRNTEAFFGQGTRLTVV.

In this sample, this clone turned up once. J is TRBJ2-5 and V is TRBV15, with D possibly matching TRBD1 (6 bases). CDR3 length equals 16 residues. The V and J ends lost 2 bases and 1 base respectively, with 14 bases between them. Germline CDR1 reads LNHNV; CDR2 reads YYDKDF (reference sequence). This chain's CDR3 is CATSRPLSQGQETQYF. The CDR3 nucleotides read TGTGCCACCAGCAGACCCCTTTCACAGGGCCAAGAGACCCAGTACTTC.

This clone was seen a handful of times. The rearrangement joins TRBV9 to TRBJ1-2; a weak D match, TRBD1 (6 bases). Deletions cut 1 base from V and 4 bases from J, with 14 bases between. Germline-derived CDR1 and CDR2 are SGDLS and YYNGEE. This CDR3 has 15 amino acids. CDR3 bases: TGTGCCAGCAGCGTACAGGACAGCGACTTCTATGGCTACACCTTC. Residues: CASSVQDSDFYGYTF.

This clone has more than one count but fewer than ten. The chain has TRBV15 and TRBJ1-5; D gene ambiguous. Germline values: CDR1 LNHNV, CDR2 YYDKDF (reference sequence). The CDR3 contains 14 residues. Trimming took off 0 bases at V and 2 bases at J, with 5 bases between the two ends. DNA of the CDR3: TGTGCCACCAGCAGAGATTTCGGCAATCAGCCCCAGCATTTT. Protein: CATSRDFGNQPQHF.

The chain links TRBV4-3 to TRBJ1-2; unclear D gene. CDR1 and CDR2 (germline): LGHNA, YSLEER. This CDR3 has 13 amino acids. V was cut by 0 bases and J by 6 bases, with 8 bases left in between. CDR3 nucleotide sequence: TGCGCCAGCAGCCAAGATACGAGGGATGGCTACACCTTC. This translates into CASSQDTRDGYTF.

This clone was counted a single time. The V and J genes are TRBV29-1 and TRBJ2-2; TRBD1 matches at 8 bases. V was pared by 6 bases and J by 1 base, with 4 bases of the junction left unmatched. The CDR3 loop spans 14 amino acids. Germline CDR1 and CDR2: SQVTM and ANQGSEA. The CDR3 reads CSVPGTGNTGELFF. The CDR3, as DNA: TGCAGCGTCCCAGGGACAGGGAACACCGGGGAGCTGTTTTTT.

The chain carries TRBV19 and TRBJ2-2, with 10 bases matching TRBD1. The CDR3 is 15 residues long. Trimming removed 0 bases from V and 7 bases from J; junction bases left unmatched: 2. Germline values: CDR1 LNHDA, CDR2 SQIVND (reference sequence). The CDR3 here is CASSIEDRGFGELFF. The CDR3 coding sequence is TGTGCCAGTAGTATAGAGGACAGGGGGTTCGGGGAGCTGTTTTTT.

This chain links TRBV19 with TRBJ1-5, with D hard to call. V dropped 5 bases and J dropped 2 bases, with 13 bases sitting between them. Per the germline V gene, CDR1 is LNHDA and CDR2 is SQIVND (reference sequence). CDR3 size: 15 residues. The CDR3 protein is CASSRSQVGNQPQHF. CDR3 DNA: TGTGCCAGTAGTCGGTCCCAGGTGGGCAATCAGCCCCAGCATTTT.